The 18 T cell receptor beta chains given below trace back to one sample, sequenced in a study of blood T cells in healthy people across ages. Primed by a sample-barcoded 5' primer and a J-beta primer mix, a second PCR proceeded for roughly 6 to 12 cycles. TCRdb reanalysed the 5' RACE reads using MiXCR and keeps one entry per CDR3 protein. The sample includes fewer than 900,000 distinct CDR3 sequences, 35% to 45% of them seen just once. The material sequenced was blood. The receptors were gathered from a woman aged 55 to 70 in good health.

This clonotype was seen more than once but under ten times. The V and J genes are TRBV3-1 and TRBJ2-3; 7 bases line up with TRBD2. CDR1 and CDR2 from the germline V gene are LGHDT and YNNKEL (reference sequence). The CDR3 covers 15 residues. With 5 bases clipped from V and 6 bases from J, the junction kept 11 bases outside the gene matches. CDR3 residues: CASSSHSGSRDTQYF. The CDR3 nucleotides read TGTGCCAGCAGCTCACATAGCGGGTCGCGGGATACGCAGTATTTT.

In DNA form, the CDR3 reads TGTGCCACCGGCGGACAGGGCCAAGAGACCCAGTACTTC. Translating gives CATGGQGQETQYF. The chain employs TRBV10-3 and TRBJ2-5; TRBD1 aligns across 8 bases. Trimming took 10 bases from V and 1 from J; bases not matched to a gene: 5. Germline V lookup: CDR1 ENHRY, CDR2 SYGVKD. The CDR3 has 13 amino acids.

This clonotype was recorded a few times. The chain has TRBV20-1 and TRBJ2-1; D uncertain. Germline V gene data show CDR1 as DFQATT and CDR2 as SNEGSKA (reference sequence). This CDR3 contains 12 residues. Deletions cut 2 bases from V and 10 bases from J, with 12 bases between. CDR3 sequence: CSARSLLHEQFF. DNA for the CDR3: TGCAGTGCTAGATCCTTACTACACGAGCAGTTCTTC.

The rearrangement links TRBV4-2 to TRBJ2-3; 8 positions agree with TRBD2. Trimming cost V 2 bases and J 3 bases; bases outside gene matches: 19. The germline V gene has CDR1 LGHNA and CDR2 YNFKEQ. The CDR3 is 20 residues long. CDR3 nucleotide sequence: TGTGCCAGCAGCCAAAATACTTGGACTAGCAGGAGGGCCGTGACAGATACGCAGTATTTT. It yields the protein CASSQNTWTSRRAVTDTQYF.

The chain recombines TRBV20-1 with TRBJ2-5, with 8 bases matching TRBD1. The J call may be in error: the DNA end matches TRBJ2-7 better. The CDR3 has 14 amino acids. The germline V gene encodes CDR1 DFQATT and CDR2 SNEGSKA (reference sequence). The CDR3: CNADGTGQVGEQYF. The CDR3 DNA follows: TGCAATGCCGACGGGACAGGACAAGTCGGCGAGCAGTACTTC.

This rearrangement joins TRBV9 to TRBJ1-2, with D perhaps matching TRBD1 (6 bases). CDR1 SGDLS and CDR2 YYNGEE come from the germline V gene. The CDR3 is 17 residues long. V lost 3 bases and J lost 8, with 26 bases in between. The CDR3 region has the DNA TGTGCCAGCAGCGCTGAGGAGGGCAGAGGGGGTGTTTACGGCTACACCTTC. Its protein product is CASSAEEGRGGVYGYTF.

The CDR3 DNA follows: TGCGCCAGCAGCCAATTACACACTGAAGCTTTCTTT. Residues: CASSQLHTEAFF. The V gene is TRBV4-1, the J gene TRBJ1-1; no definite D call. Germline assignment: CDR1 MGHRA and CDR2 YSYEKL. The CDR3 is 12 amino acids. V lost 2 bases and J lost 3, with 4 bases in between.

As for this clonotype: At one end the junction does not follow the germline gene, possibly because of a read error. In DNA, the CDR3 is TGCAGCGTTGTACGGGGGCTAATCGGACTAGCGGGCAGCAATGAGCAGTTATTC. Encoded protein: CSVVRGLIGLAGSNEQLF. V usage is TRBV29-1 and J usage is TRBJ2-1; 11 bases match TRBD2. CDR1 SQVTM and CDR2 ANQGSEA come from the germline V gene. This CDR3 has 18 amino acids.

This chain uses TRBV6-5 with TRBJ1-5; D unresolved. Germline-derived CDR1 and CDR2 are MNHEY and SVGAGI. This CDR3 has 14 amino acids. V was trimmed by 0 bases and J by 6 bases, leaving 9 bases between them. The CDR3 region is CASSYSAGPQPQHF. The CDR3 nucleotides read TGTGCCAGCAGTTACTCGGCTGGCCCTCAGCCCCAGCATTTT.

This clonotype was found a few times. This sequence joins TRBV12-3 or TRBV12-4 and TRBJ1-2; D is possibly TRBD1 (5 bases). The length of the CDR3 is 14 residues. V lost 1 base and J lost 4, with 10 bases in between. CDR3 in amino acids: CASSLEPTVYGYTF. As DNA, the CDR3 is TGTGCCAGCAGTTTAGAGCCGACAGTCTATGGCTACACCTTC.

The rearrangement uses TRBV13 and TRBJ1-1, with D perhaps matching TRBD1 (5 bases). This CDR3 spans 16 amino acids. V was pared by 5 bases and J by 4 bases, with 20 bases between. Germline V gene sequence: CDR1 PRHDT, CDR2 FYEKMQ (reference sequence). CDR3 residues: CASSDSNEGRSTEAFF. For the CDR3, the DNA is TGTGCCAGCAGCGACTCTAACGAGGGGCGAAGCACTGAAGCTTTCTTT.

The DNA for the CDR3 is TGCAGCGGACGAGGGCTAGCGGGAGGGAGTGAGCAGTTCTTC. Protein: CSGRGLAGGSEQFF. The V and J genes are TRBV29-1 and TRBJ2-1; 12 bases agree with TRBD2. CDR1 is SQVTM, CDR2 ANQGSEA, per germline. V trimming: 7 bases; J trimming: 9 bases; junction bases outside the gene matches: 10. The CDR3 is 14 residues long.

The V gene is TRBV3-1, the J gene TRBJ2-2, with 11 bases aligning to TRBD2. Germline lookup yields CDR1 LGHDT and CDR2 YNNKEL (reference sequence). V gave up 2 bases and J gave up 2 bases; unmatched junction bases: 4. The CDR3 is made up of 17 amino acids. CDR3 sequence reads: CASSQKTSGVNTGELFF. For the CDR3, the DNA is TGTGCCAGCAGCCAAAAGACTAGCGGGGTCAACACCGGGGAGCTGTTTTTT. The full variable domain, its missing parts supplied by reference TRBV3-1 and TRBJ2-2, is DTAVSQTPKYLVTQMGNDKSIKCEQNLGHDTMYWYKQDSKKFLKIMFSYNNKELIINETVPNRFSPKSPDKAHLNLHINSLELGDSAVYFCASSQKTSGVNTGELFFGEGSRLTVL.

CDR3 nucleotides: TGTGCCAGCAGTCCTCGGACTAGTCCCGAGACCCAGTACTTC. It specifies CASSPRTSPETQYF. The chain joins TRBV6-2 or TRBV6-3 to TRBJ2-7, with 7 bases matching TRBD2. The DNA matches TRBJ2-5 better at its end, which makes the J call doubtful. The CDR3 length is 14 residues. The germline V gene has CDR1 MNHEY and CDR2 SVGEGT.

V gene TRBV29-1 combines with J gene TRBJ1-2; D possibly corresponds to TRBD1 (5 bases). Between the trimmed V and J ends, which lost 4 bases and 5 bases, there was a span of 14 bases. CDR1 and CDR2 (germline): SQVTM, ANQGSEA. The CDR3 sequence is 13 residues long. CDR3 amino acids: CSVGDRTNYGYTF. In DNA form, the CDR3 reads TGCAGCGTTGGGGACCGAACGAATTATGGCTACACCTTC.

The chain is built from TRBV5-1 and TRBJ2-5, with D tentatively TRBD1 (5 bases). Germline CDR1 reads SGHRS; CDR2 reads YFSETQ. This CDR3 is built from 15 residues. The ends were cut back, 5 bases at V and 11 bases at J, with 25 bases in the middle. The CDR3 DNA follows: TGCGCCAGCAGGCTCCAGGGTTATTCCTACAATGAGCAGTACTTC. Translating gives CASRLQGYSYNEQYF.

This clonotype was seen many times. A much bigger clone sits one base away, suggesting this may be a read error. The chain links TRBV5-6 to TRBJ2-7; 10 bases match TRBD2. CDR1 and CDR2 (germline): SGHDT, YYEEEE. CDR3 size: 16 residues. V lost 0 bases and J lost 4; bases outside the gene matches: 7. The CDR3 sequence: CASSLAVSSGSYEQYF. The DNA for the CDR3 is TGTGCCAGCAGCTTGGCTGTCTCTAGCGGGAGTTACGAGCAGTACTTC. Full variable domain (outside the CDR3, taken from reference TRBV5-6 and TRBJ2-7): DAGVTQSPTHLIKTRGQQVTLRCSPKSGHDTVSWYQQALGQGPQFIFQYYEEEERQRGNFPDRFSGHQFPNYSSELNVNALLLGDSALYLCASSLAVSSGSYEQYFGPGTRLTVT.

V usage is TRBV2 and J usage is TRBJ2-5; TRBD2 matches 7 bases. With V trimmed by 1 base and J by 1 base, 9 bases remained unmatched. Germline V CDR1 and CDR2: SNHLY, FYNNEI. The CDR3 length is 17 residues. CDR3: CASSEGLAENTQETQYF. The CDR3 nucleotides are TGTGCCAGCAGTGAAGGGCTAGCGGAGAATACCCAAGAGACCCAGTACTTC.